This T cell receptor beta chain was recovered during a study of CD8 T cells in ankylosing spondylitis. General study points: Matched ankylosing spondylitis synovial fluid reportedly showed significant enrichment of disease-linked clones. Clones linked to the disease showed a CD8+ phenotype. They occurred at relatively low frequencies in peripheral blood. What seemed typical of ankylosing spondylitis blood was a TCR beta motif built from about eight highly homologous variants.

V was pared by 11 bases and J by 5 bases, with 20 bases between. This CDR3 has 14 amino acids. CDR1 and CDR2 (germline): KGHDR, SFDVKD. TCRdb fed the 5' RACE reads into MiXCR, producing one record per CDR3 protein. The top ten hold 1% of the sample, which has approximately 400,000 distinct CDR3 sequences, roughly a sixth seen once. As to this clonotype: The target antigen is unknown.

This chain connects TRBV24-1 to TRBJ1-2, with TRBD1 as a possible D gene (5 bases). Sequenced material: blood, either unsorted or a sorted T cell fraction (not recorded which). The sequence was obtained from a male donor with ankylosing spondylitis. The CDR3 DNA follows: TGTGCCAACGCCCGGGGCCAGGGCGAGTATGGCTACACCTTC. Its protein product is CANARGQGEYGYTF.